This TCR beta chain came from a study of lymphopenia after photon versus proton radiotherapy. Study-wide findings and caveats: Survival link was tested only in deceased patients; proton benefit remains a possibility. Proton therapy kept repertoires fairly stable, unlike photons, which gained effector/memory cells. After the lymphocyte nadir, photon-treated repertoires showed oligoclonal expansion, especially of CD8+ Temra cells. In patients who died, overall survival fell as post-nadir TCR diversity dropped more.

The method was immunoSEQ multiplex PCR; TCRdb's version includes in-frame clones alone and lacks a portion of them. The data contain approximately 65,000 clones, approximately 87% of them singletons. As concerns this clone: Its antigen is not known.

Deletions cut 1 base from V and 6 bases from J, with 10 bases between. Germline V gene lookup returns CDR1 SGHTA and CDR2 FQGNSA. The CDR3 spans 14 residues. The rearrangement joins TRBV7-2 to TRBJ2-1; D perhaps matches TRBD2 (5 bases). The receptor was isolated from an elderly man with esophageal cancer. The specimen comprised peripheral blood, sampled from a patient treated with proton-based radiotherapy. Written as DNA, the CDR3 is TGTGCCAGCAGCTTAGATATTAGCGTCAATGAGCAGTTCTTC. It translates to CASSLDISVNEQFF.